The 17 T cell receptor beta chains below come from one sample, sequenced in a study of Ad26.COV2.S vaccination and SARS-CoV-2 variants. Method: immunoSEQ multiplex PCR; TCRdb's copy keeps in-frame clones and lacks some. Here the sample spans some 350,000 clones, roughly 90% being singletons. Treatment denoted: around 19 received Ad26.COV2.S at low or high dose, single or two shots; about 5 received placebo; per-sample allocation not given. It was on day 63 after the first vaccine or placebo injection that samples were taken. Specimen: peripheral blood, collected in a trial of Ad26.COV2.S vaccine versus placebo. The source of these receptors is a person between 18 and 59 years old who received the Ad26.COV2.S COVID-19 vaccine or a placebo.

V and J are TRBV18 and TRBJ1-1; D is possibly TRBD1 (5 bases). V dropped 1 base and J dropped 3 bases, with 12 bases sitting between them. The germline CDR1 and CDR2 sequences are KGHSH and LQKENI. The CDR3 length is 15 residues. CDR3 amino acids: CASSPQGRGDTEAFF. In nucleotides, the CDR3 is TGTGCCAGCTCACCACAGGGTAGAGGGGACACTGAAGCTTTCTTT.

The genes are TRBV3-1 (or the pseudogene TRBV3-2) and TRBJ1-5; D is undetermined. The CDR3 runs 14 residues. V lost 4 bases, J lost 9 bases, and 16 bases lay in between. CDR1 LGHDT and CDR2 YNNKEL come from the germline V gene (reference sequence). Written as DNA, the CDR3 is TGTGCCAGCAGCCCCGACTTCGATTTGCTGCCCCAGCATTTT. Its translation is CASSPDFDLLPQHF.

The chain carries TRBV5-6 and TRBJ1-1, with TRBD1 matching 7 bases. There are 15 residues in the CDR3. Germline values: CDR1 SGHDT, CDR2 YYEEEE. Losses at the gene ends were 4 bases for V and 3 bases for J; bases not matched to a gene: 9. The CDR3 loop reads CASSPDRAGDTEAFF. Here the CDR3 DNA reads TGTGCCAGCAGCCCAGACAGGGCGGGGGACACTGAAGCTTTCTTT.

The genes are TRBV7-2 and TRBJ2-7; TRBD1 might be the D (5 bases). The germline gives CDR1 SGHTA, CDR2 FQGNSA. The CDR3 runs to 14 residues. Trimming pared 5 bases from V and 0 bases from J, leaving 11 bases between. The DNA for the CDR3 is TGTGCCAGCAGCACCAGGGTTAGCTCCTACGAGCAGTACTTC. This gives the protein CASSTRVSSYEQYF.

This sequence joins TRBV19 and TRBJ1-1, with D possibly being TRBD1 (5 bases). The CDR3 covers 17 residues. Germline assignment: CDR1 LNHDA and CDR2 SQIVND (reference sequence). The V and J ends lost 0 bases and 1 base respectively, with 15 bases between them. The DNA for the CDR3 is TGTGCCAGTAGTATAGATCCCCCGACAGTAAGGAACACTGAAGCTTTCTTT. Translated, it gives CASSIDPPTVRNTEAFF.

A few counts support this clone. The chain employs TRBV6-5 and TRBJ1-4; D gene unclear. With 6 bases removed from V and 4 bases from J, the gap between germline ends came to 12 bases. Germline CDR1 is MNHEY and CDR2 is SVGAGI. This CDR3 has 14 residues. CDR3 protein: CASRRSQNNEKLFF. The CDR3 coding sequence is TGTGCCAGCAGGCGGAGTCAGAATAATGAAAAACTGTTTTTT.

Written as DNA, the CDR3 is TGTGCCAGCAGCCTAGGGGTCGCTCTTAATTCACCCCTCCACTTT. As protein: CASSLGVALNSPLHF. The J gene is TRBJ1-6, the V gene TRBV3-1 (or the pseudogene TRBV3-2), with D possibly TRBD1 on 5 matching bases. From germline, CDR1 is LGHDT and CDR2 YNNKEL (reference sequence). The CDR3 extends over 15 amino acids. V dropped 4 bases and J dropped 6 bases, with 13 bases sitting between them.

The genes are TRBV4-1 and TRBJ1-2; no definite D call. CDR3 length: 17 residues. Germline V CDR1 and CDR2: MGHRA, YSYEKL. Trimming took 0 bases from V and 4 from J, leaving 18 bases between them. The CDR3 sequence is CASSQDPGEPPIYGYTF. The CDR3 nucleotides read TGCGCCAGCAGCCAAGATCCCGGGGAACCACCCATCTATGGCTACACCTTC.

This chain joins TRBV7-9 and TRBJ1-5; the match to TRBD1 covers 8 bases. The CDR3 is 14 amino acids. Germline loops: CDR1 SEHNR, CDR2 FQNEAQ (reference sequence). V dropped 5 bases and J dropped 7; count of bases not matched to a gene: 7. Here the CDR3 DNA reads TGTGCCAGCAGCCCCGGACAGGGTGGCCAGCCCCAGCATTTT. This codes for CASSPGQGGQPQHF.

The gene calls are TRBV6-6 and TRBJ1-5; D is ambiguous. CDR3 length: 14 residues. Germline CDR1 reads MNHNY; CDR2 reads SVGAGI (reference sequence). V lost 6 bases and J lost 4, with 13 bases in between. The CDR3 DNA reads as TGTGCCAGCAGATCCGGCAGAAAGAATCAGCCCCAGCATTTT. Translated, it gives CASRSGRKNQPQHF.

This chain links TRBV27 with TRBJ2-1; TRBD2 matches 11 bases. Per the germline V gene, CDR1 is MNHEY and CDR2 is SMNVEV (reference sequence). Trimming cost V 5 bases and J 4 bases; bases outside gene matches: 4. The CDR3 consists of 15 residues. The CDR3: CASSTRTSGYNEQFF. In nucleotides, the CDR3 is TGTGCCAGCAGTACTCGGACTAGCGGGTACAATGAGCAGTTCTTC.

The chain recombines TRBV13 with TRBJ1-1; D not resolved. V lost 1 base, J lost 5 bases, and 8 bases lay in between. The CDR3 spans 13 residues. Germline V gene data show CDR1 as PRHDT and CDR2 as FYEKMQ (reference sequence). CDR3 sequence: CASSLVSRTEAFF. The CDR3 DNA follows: TGTGCCAGCAGCTTAGTTTCGCGGACTGAAGCTTTCTTT.

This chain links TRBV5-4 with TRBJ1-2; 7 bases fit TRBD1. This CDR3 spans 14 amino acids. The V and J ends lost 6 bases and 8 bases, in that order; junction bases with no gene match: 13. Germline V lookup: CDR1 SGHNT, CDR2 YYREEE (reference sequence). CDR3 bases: TGTGCCAGCAACCTACAGGGGCCGGTGATCGGCTACACCTTC. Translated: CASNLQGPVIGYTF.

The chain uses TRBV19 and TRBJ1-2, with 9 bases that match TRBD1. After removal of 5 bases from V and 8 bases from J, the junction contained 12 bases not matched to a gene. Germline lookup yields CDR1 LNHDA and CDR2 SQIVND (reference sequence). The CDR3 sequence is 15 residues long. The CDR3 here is CASSFTGQGMQGYTF. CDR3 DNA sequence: TGTGCCAGTAGTTTCACAGGACAGGGGATGCAGGGCTACACCTTC.

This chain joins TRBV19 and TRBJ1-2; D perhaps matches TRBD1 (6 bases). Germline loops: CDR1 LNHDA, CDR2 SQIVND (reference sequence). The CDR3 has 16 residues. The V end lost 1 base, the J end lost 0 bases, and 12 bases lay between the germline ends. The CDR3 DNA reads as TGTGCCAGTAGTATAGCGGGAAGGACAGCTAACTATGGCTACACCTTC. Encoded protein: CASSIAGRTANYGYTF.

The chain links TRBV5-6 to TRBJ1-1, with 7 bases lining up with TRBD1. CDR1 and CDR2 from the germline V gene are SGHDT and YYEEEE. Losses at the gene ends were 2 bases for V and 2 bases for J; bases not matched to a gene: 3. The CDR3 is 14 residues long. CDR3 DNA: TGTGCCAGCAGCTTCGGGACAGTCAACACTGAAGCTTTCTTT. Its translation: CASSFGTVNTEAFF.

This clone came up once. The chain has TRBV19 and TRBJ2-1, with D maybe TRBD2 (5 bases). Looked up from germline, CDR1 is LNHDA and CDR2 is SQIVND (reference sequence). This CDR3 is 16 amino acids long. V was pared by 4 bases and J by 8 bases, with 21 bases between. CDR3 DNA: TGTGCCAGTAGTAAGGGTTCGGCTCATCTGGAGGATGAGCAGTTCTTC. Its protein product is CASSKGSAHLEDEQFF.